The 25 T cell receptor beta chains in this list originate from one sample, sequenced in a study of T cell repertoires in cytomegalovirus infection. TCRdb independently ran MiXCR on the reads; one entry per CDR3 protein. The sample has about 900,000 distinct CDR3 sequences; roughly 30% are singletons. Antigens of these TCRs are unknown. The source was cultured CD8+ T cells from PBMCs, collected from culture after CMV antigen stimulation. Receptors were obtained from a human donor in good health (CMV status not recorded). Some clones in this sample may be carry-over from other donors' samples.

V gene TRBV2 combines with J gene TRBJ1-2; weak D call: TRBD1 (5 bases). The germline V and J ends were trimmed by 8 bases and 2 bases, with 18 bases remaining between them. This CDR3 has 15 amino acids. Germline V gene sequence: CDR1 SNHLY, CDR2 FYNNEI. The CDR3 coding sequence is TGTGCCAGCCCCCACGGGGCAGATCCCAACTATGGCTACACCTTC. Translating it yields CASPHGADPNYGYTF. The whole variable domain, remainder taken from reference TRBV2 and TRBJ1-2, is EPEVTQTPSHQVTQMGQEVILRCVPISNHLYFYWYRQILGQKVEFLVSFYNNEISEKSEIFDDQFSVERPDGSNFTLKIRSTKLEDSAMYFCASPHGADPNYGYTFGSGTRLTVV.

This clonotype was detected a few times. J is TRBJ2-7 and V is TRBV7-9; D gene uncertain. The CDR3 is 12 amino acids. The V gene lost 8 bases and the J gene lost 2 bases, with 10 bases spanning the gap. Germline V lookup: CDR1 SEHNR, CDR2 FQNEAQ (reference sequence). CDR3 in amino acids: CASLGDPYEQYF. The CDR3 region has the DNA TGTGCCAGCCTTGGAGACCCCTACGAGCAGTACTTC.

This chain uses TRBV6-6 with TRBJ2-2; possibly TRBD1 for D (5 bases). The CDR3 spans 16 residues. Trimming shortened V by 2 bases and J by 1 base, and 11 bases separated the two germline ends. Germline lookup yields CDR1 MNHNY and CDR2 SVGAGI (reference sequence). The CDR3 here is CASSYQGPLNTGELFF. The CDR3 DNA is TGTGCCAGCAGTTACCAGGGCCCATTGAACACCGGGGAGCTGTTTTTT.

This clonotype was observed a few times. This chain joins TRBV28 and TRBJ2-5; D is perhaps TRBD2 (7 bases). From germline, CDR1 is MDHEN and CDR2 SYDVKM. The CDR3 sequence is 14 residues long. The ends were cut back, 5 bases at V and 7 bases at J, with 17 bases in the middle. CDR3 bases: TGTGCCAGCAGTCGTCGGGGGGCCGGCAGGACCCAGTACTTC. Residues: CASSRRGAGRTQYF.

This clonotype has more than one count but fewer than ten. The chain employs TRBV7-6 and TRBJ2-2; the match to TRBD1 covers 8 bases. Germline trimming cut 3 bases from V and 5 bases from J; bases unmatched to any gene: 5. CDR3 length: 15 residues. CDR1 is SGHVS, CDR2 FNYEAQ, per germline. The CDR3 loop reads CASSFLTGVTGELFF. CDR3 coding DNA: TGTGCCAGCAGCTTCCTGACAGGGGTAACCGGGGAGCTGTTTTTT. Complete variable domain (other parts from reference TRBV7-6 and TRBJ2-2): GAGVSQSPRYKVTKRGQDVALRCDPISGHVSLYWYRQALGQGPEFLTYFNYEAQQDKSGLPNDRFSAERPEGSISTLTIQRTEQRDSAMYRCASSFLTGVTGELFFGEGSRLTVL.

The chain combines TRBV6-5 with TRBJ2-3; D is unclear. CDR1 is MNHEY, CDR2 SVGAGI, per germline. CDR3 length equals 15 residues. V was shortened by 0 bases and J by 5 bases, with 12 bases between the two germline ends. The CDR3 reads CASSYSEQGGDTQYF. CDR3 nucleotide sequence: TGTGCCAGCAGTTACTCGGAACAAGGCGGAGATACGCAGTATTTT.

This chain uses TRBV19 with TRBJ2-1; 7 bases fit TRBD1. The CDR3 has 15 amino acids. Germline V gene data show CDR1 as LNHDA and CDR2 as SQIVND (reference sequence). V dropped 2 bases and J dropped 5; count of bases not matched to a gene: 6. The CDR3 nucleotides read TGTGCCAGTAGTATAACAGGGGCACTAAACAATGAGCAGTTCTTC. Protein: CASSITGALNNEQFF.

This clonotype was observed a single time. A junction boundary mismatches the germline segment, possibly from a read error. The chain is built from TRBV19 and TRBJ1-4, with D unresolved. CDR1 and CDR2 (germline): LNHDA, SQIVND (reference sequence). The CDR3 contains 15 residues. The CDR3 loop is CVSSIKGATNEKLFF. The CDR3 coding sequence is TGTGTCAGTAGCATAAAGGGAGCAACTAATGAAAAACTGTTTTTT.

The V call is TRBV4-3, the J call TRBJ2-7; 8 positions agree with TRBD1. The CDR3 has 16 residues. V was pared by 1 base and J by 1 base, with 6 bases of the junction left unmatched. Germline V CDR1 and CDR2: LGHNA, YSLEER. CDR3 loop: CASSQGGQEYSYEQYV. In DNA form, the CDR3 reads TGCGCCAGCAGCCAAGGGGGACAGGAGTATTCCTACGAGCAGTACGTC.

The chain uses TRBV4-1 and TRBJ2-5; D is unclear. This CDR3 has 17 amino acids. Per germline, CDR1 MGHRA and CDR2 YSYEKL. V lost 0 bases, J lost 2 bases, and 16 bases lay in between. CDR3 residues: CASSQDQRVSLQETQYF. CDR3 nucleotides: TGCGCCAGCAGCCAAGATCAAAGGGTATCGCTACAAGAGACCCAGTACTTC.

The CDR3 DNA follows: TGTGCCATCCGACTAGCGGAGACCGGGGAGCTGTTTTTT. This sequence encodes CAIRLAETGELFF. This chain connects TRBV27 to TRBJ2-2; 9 bases align to TRBD2. J lost 5 bases, V lost 10 bases, and 5 bases had no gene match. CDR3 size: 13 residues. Germline V lookup: CDR1 MNHEY, CDR2 SMNVEV (reference sequence).

The sample holds many counts of this clonotype. V gene TRBV7-9 combines with J gene TRBJ2-1, with 9 bases that match TRBD1. This CDR3 comprises 15 residues. Germline V gene data show CDR1 as SEHNR and CDR2 as FQNEAQ (reference sequence). Germline trimming cut 5 bases from V and 5 bases from J; bases unmatched to any gene: 7. The chain's CDR3 is CASSTRDRANNEQFF. Here the CDR3 DNA reads TGTGCCAGCAGCACCCGGGACAGGGCCAACAATGAGCAGTTCTTC.

This sequence joins TRBV6-5 and TRBJ2-7; D not certain. The germline CDR1 and CDR2 sequences are MNHEY and SVGAGI. The CDR3 spans 12 residues. The V end was cut by 5 bases, the J end by 6 bases, with 11 bases between. DNA of the CDR3: TGTGCCAGCAGTGGCCCGGAATTCGAGCAGTACTTC. Protein: CASSGPEFEQYF.

V usage is TRBV5-6 and J usage is TRBJ2-7; 10 bases line up with TRBD1. CDR1 is SGHDT, CDR2 YYEEEE, per germline. V shed 5 bases, J shed 5 bases, and the junction held 4 bases outside the gene matches. The CDR3 extends over 13 amino acids. DNA of the CDR3: TGTGCCAGCAGAACGACAGGGGGCGACGAGCAGTACGTC. Encoded protein: CASRTTGGDEQYV.

This clonotype was seen repeatedly, ten times or more. The chain combines TRBV12-3 or TRBV12-4 with TRBJ2-1, with TRBD1 as a possible D gene (5 bases). V shed 1 base and J shed 15 bases, with 13 bases lying between them. The CDR3 contains 12 residues. CDR3 sequence: CASSLGGGAPFF. DNA for the CDR3: TGTGCCAGCAGTTTAGGGGGCGGAGCGCCGTTCTTC.

This clonotype was seen repeatedly, ten times or more. The chain uses TRBV11-3 and TRBJ2-1, with D perhaps TRBD1 (5 bases). Looked up from germline, CDR1 is SGHNT and CDR2 is YENEEA. The CDR3 sequence is 14 residues long. V was shortened by 2 bases and J by 4 bases, with 9 bases between the two germline ends. The CDR3 DNA follows: TGTGCCAGCAGCTTAACCGACAGTTACAATGAGCAGTTCTTC. Protein product: CASSLTDSYNEQFF.

This clonotype was recorded a few times. The V gene is TRBV7-2, the J gene TRBJ2-5; no clear D gene. Trimming left V 5 bases short and J 0 bases short, with 10 bases between. CDR3 length: 14 amino acids. Germline CDR1 reads SGHTA; CDR2 reads FQGNSA. CDR3: CASSGNGYQETQYF. CDR3 in DNA: TGTGCCAGCAGCGGTAACGGGTACCAAGAGACCCAGTACTTC.

The sample holds one count of this clonotype. The gene calls are TRBV10-2 and TRBJ2-2; 8 positions match TRBD2. Germline loops: CDR1 WSHSY, CDR2 SAAADI. CDR3 length equals 18 residues. V was pared by 6 bases and J by 7 bases, with 19 bases of the junction left unmatched. Here the CDR3 reads CASSPGSAGDTYLGELFF. The CDR3 bases are TGCGCCAGCAGCCCGGGTTCAGCGGGGGATACTTACCTCGGGGAGCTGTTTTTT.

The chain is built from TRBV28 and TRBJ1-1; no reliable D call. The CDR3 spans 12 residues. The ends were cut back, 5 bases at V and 11 bases at J, with 15 bases in the middle. Germline-derived CDR1 and CDR2 are MDHEN and SYDVKM. CDR3 protein: CASSPGPRGAFF. CDR3 nucleotide sequence: TGTGCCAGCAGTCCCGGCCCTCGAGGGGCTTTCTTT.

J is TRBJ2-7 and V is TRBV20-1; D perhaps matches TRBD1 (6 bases). CDR3 length: 15 residues. Trimming cost V 4 bases and J 0 bases, with 16 bases left between them. The germline CDR1 and CDR2 sequences are DFQATT and SNEGSKA (reference sequence). This chain's CDR3 is CSAIPRQAFSYEQYF. CDR3 DNA: TGCAGTGCTATCCCGAGACAGGCTTTCTCCTACGAGCAGTACTTC.

The chain is built from TRBV7-6 and TRBJ2-1, with TRBD2 matching 7 bases. The CDR3 loop spans 14 amino acids. The J segment lost 12 bases and the V segment lost 3 bases, leaving 11 bases of the junction unmatched. CDR1 is SGHVS, CDR2 FNYEAQ, per germline. In nucleotides, the CDR3 is TGTGCCAGCAGCTTGTCGGGAGGCCCTAAGGGGCAGTTCTTC. Amino acids: CASSLSGGPKGQFF.

The gene calls are TRBV19 and TRBJ2-2; the D is unclear. The V end was cut by 9 bases, the J end by 4 bases, with 15 bases between. The CDR3 runs 14 residues. Germline loops: CDR1 LNHDA, CDR2 SQIVND (reference sequence). CDR3 loop: CASRTGPSTGELFF. The CDR3 nucleotides are TGTGCCAGCCGGACGGGCCCTAGCACCGGGGAGCTGTTTTTT.

This clonotype was detected once. V gene TRBV4-1 combines with J gene TRBJ2-5, with D perhaps matching TRBD1 (6 bases). The CDR3 runs 16 residues. V was cut by 1 base and J by 7 bases, with 19 bases left in between. Germline values: CDR1 MGHRA, CDR2 YSYEKL. Written as DNA, the CDR3 is TGCGCCAGCAGCCAAGTACAAGCAGGGGCCAGGGTGACCCAGTACTTC. This codes for CASSQVQAGARVTQYF.

This clonotype appeared a few times. CDR3 in amino acids: CSAPGQGPTDTQYF. The CDR3 nucleotides read TGCAGTGCTCCTGGACAGGGTCCCACAGATACGCAGTATTTT. The chain links TRBV20-1 to TRBJ2-3; 8 bases align to TRBD1. CDR3 length: 14 residues. Trimming removed 5 bases from V and 2 bases from J; junction bases left unmatched: 6. CDR1 and CDR2 (germline): DFQATT, SNEGSKA (reference sequence).

This clonotype was detected many times. The chain is built from TRBV7-9 and TRBJ2-1; D unclear. In germline, CDR1 is SEHNR, CDR2 FQNEAQ (reference sequence). The CDR3 is 12 residues long. The ends were cut back, 5 bases at V and 8 bases at J, with 10 bases in the middle. CDR3 region: CASSLTGHEQFF. For the CDR3, the DNA is TGTGCCAGCAGCCTCACGGGCCATGAGCAGTTCTTC.